Described below is a single T cell receptor (beta chain) sequence and its context. Its antigen target is currently unknown. The record has no base qualities; no much larger clone is one base away. V drops 2 bases and J drops 0 bases, leaving 14 bases in between. The CDR3 contains 17 residues, cysteine and phenylalanine counted. Only CDR3 DNA is held: 51 bases, read in frame from base 1. From the germline V gene, CDR1 is SGHRS and CDR2 is YFSETQ. The data are from a study of shared clonotypes between healthy human individuals (TCRdb year 2020). Looking at the study overall: A few men and a couple of women, aged 18 to 49 years, made up the cohort. Blood TCR repertoires of five healthy adults were deeply sequenced to estimate repertoire size and the extent of clonotype sharing between individuals. Between about 0.85 and 8.9 billion PBMCs per donor were obtained by leukapheresis. For each donor, CD4 naive and CD4 memory were each run on three plates, CD8 naive on two plates, and CD8 memory on one plate. To increase sequencing depth and limit assay-specific biases, TCR repertoire library preparation and sequencing were carried out by different laboratories using diverse techniques.

TCR CDR3 regions were amplified from genomic DNA by multiplex PCR using the deep immunoSEQ assay. Genomic DNA extracted from each cell subset was distributed evenly over all wells of several immunoSEQ 96-well plates, and each plate served as one replicate. Each replicate PCR for sorted subsets received around 200 ng genomic DNA, equal to 30,000 or so T cell genomes. The purified libraries were quantified using a Qubit 3.0 fluorometer, sized with a Bioanalyzer 2100, and then quantified again using the KAPA Library Quantification kit. Every immunoSEQ 96-well plate was sequenced on a separate single-read 150-cycle Illumina NextSeq 550 flow cell. On the authors' methods: Because only junctional sequences without quality scores were contained in the immunoSEQ output, filtering matching that applied to full-length reads could not be performed. Sequences were annotated with PyIR, a Python wrapper for IgBLAST v1.9, using IMGT germline references to assign V/J genes and CDR3. Reads were filtered out if the reads had weak V/J assignments (E-value above 1e-6), no CDR3, stop codons, out-of-frame junctions, or ambiguous translated residues. V3J clonotypes were defined as sequences sharing an identical inferred V gene, J gene, and CDR3 amino acid sequence. To compute the percentage overlap between repertoires, the number of shared unique clonotypes was divided by the size of the smaller repertoire. Richness of each repertoire was evaluated using RTK rarefaction, the Chao1 estimator, and Recon v2.1 estimates of unobserved clonotypes. OLGA was used to compute generation probabilities for all TCRbeta clonotypes that the gDNA method yielded from a few donors. As stored in TCRdb, this immuneACCESS dataset retains in-frame rearrangements with V and J assigned. A fraction of the clones does not appear; measured against another copy, unresolved V genes explain less than half of the discrepancy, and the remainder lacks a known reason. The V and J calls and the clone size are those of that table, but D and trimming were determined from the DNA. Within this sample are under 350,000 clones, with roughly 84% of them counted one time only. The ten largest clones capture around 15% of the sample.

The paper as a whole reports these results and caveats: Naive subsets generally had larger estimated clonotype richness than memory subsets did. Rarefaction of sorted-subset datasets indicated incomplete sequencing despite the large sequencing depth. Sampling was limited to blood, and TCR repertoires in tissue likely differ from TCR repertoires in blood. Pairwise subsampling led to the expectation that sequencing depth would affect the degree of clonotype sharing among donors. Sharing across several donors was observed for around 5% of naive CD4, around 3.5% of naive CD8, over 2% of memory CD4, and approximately 0.41% of memory CD8 clonotypes. The genetic and exposure-history diversity represented was limited by the small number of donors. Clonotypes shared by all four sorted-subset donors showed higher generation probabilities than non-shared clonotypes.

Donors were healthy HIV-negative adults with no recently reported acute infections or vaccinations. Every donor was a Caucasian adult living in Nashville, Tennessee, USA. The CD8 memory samples were a combination of magnetically selected CD45RO+ cells and CCR7-negative CD45RA+ effector memory (TemRA) cells. Blood was obtained by leukapheresis, after which PBMCs were separated by Ficoll-Histopaque density gradient centrifugation and cryopreserved in liquid nitrogen vapor phase. Purity and quantity of every magnetically sorted T cell population were checked by analytical flow cytometry. Genomic DNA was isolated from every sorted fraction and measured by UV absorbance on a Nanodrop 2000c.

The material sequenced was memory CD8+ T cells sorted from blood. The cell subset or site label, as the study defines it: CD45RO+ cells pooled with CCR7-negative TemRA cells. The V gene is TRBV5-1 and the J gene is TRBJ2-2; the D gene is possibly TRBD1 or TRBD2, with 5 bases matching each. This TCR was recovered from a man between 18 and 29 years old in good health. The CDR3 is CASSLFRGAANTGELFF. The bases are TGCGCCAGCAGCTTATTTCGGGGCGCCGCGAACACCGGGGAGCTGTTTTTT.